A selection of T cell receptor beta chains follows, all from one sample in a study of PD-L1 blockade in urothelial cancer. TCRdb's copy holds only in-frame clones and misses some; the assay was immunoSEQ multiplex PCR. In the table there are tens of thousands of clones, about 89% of which are singletons. Material: PBMCs, obtained around atezolizumab (anti-PD-L1) treatment. These receptor sequences come from a man in his 70s with urothelial cancer. Both conserved end residues are part of each CDR3. Fields, in order: J gene, clone size, V gene, D gene, CDR3 protein, CDR3 DNA. The D gene is left open where the match is weak. Only some rows state a clone size, as once, few, many or a class for expanded clones.

TRBJ2-1,NA,TRBV27,NA,CASRRSSGTRHNEQFF,TGTGCCAGCAGACGCTCCTCCGGGACACGCCACAATGAGCAGTTCTTC
TRBJ2-1,NA,TRBV2,NA,CASNDSRGRRNEQFF,TGTGCCAGCAATGATTCGCGGGGTAGGAGGAATGAGCAGTTCTTC
TRBJ1-2,NA,TRBV5-6,NA,CASSSDGGTYGYTF,TGTGCCAGCAGCTCGGACGGAGGTACCTATGGCTACACCTTC
TRBJ2-1,NA,TRBV9,NA,CASSAPGHGGDEQFF,TGTGCCAGCAGCGCCCCGGGCCACGGGGGAGATGAGCAGTTCTTC
TRBJ2-3,NA,TRBV19,TRBD2,CATSGRALSTDTQYF,TGTGCCACTAGCGGGAGGGCCCTTAGCACAGATACGCAGTATTTT
TRBJ1-2,NA,TRBV27,NA,CASSFSGPGGYTF,TGTGCCAGCAGTTTTTCAGGGCCAGGTGGCTACACCTTC
TRBJ2-5,NA,TRBV6-6,NA,CASSYSGGAKETQYF,TGTGCCAGCAGTTACAGCGGAGGGGCTAAAGAGACCCAGTACTTC
TRBJ1-1,NA,TRBV6-1,TRBD1,CASRVDRVRTEAFF,TGTGCCAGCAGGGTTGACAGGGTAAGGACTGAAGCTTTCTTT
TRBJ2-2,once,TRBV7-3,NA,CASSFQGNGPGELFF,TGTGCCAGCAGCTTTCAGGGCAACGGACCCGGGGAGCTGTTTTTT
TRBJ2-2,NA,TRBV7-2,NA,CASSKMRGGSTGELFF,TGTGCCAGCAGCAAAATGAGGGGGGGGAGCACCGGGGAGCTGTTTTTT
TRBJ1-5,NA,TRBV15,NA,CATRAGVFSNQPQHF,TGTGCCACCAGGGCGGGGGTTTTTAGCAATCAGCCCCAGCATTTT